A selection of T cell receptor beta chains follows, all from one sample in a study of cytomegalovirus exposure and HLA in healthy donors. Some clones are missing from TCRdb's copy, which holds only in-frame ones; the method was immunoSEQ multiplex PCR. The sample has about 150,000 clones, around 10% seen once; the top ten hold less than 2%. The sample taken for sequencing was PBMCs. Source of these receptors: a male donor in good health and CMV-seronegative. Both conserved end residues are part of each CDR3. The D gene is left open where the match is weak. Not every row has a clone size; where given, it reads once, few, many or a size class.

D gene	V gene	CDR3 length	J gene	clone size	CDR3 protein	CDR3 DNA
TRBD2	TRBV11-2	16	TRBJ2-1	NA	CASSLPGGSSYNEQFF	TGTGCCAGCAGCCTCCCGGGAGGGAGCTCCTACAATGAGCAGTTCTTC
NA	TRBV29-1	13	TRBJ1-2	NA	CSVAQGDGYGYTF	TGCAGCGTGGCTCAGGGTGATGGCTATGGCTACACCTTC
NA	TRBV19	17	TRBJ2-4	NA	CASKGGTRSGDKNIQYF	TGTGCCAGTAAGGGGGGGACACGGAGTGGTGACAAAAACATTCAGTACTTC
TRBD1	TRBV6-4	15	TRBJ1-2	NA	CASSLTGGANYDYTF	TGTGCCAGCAGCCTGACAGGGGGAGCTAACTATGACTACACCTTC
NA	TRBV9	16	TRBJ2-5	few	CASSVERGGGQETQYF	TGTGCCAGCAGCGTAGAAAGGGGGGGCGGGCAAGAGACCCAGTACTTC
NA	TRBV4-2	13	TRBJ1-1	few	CASSQELYTEAFF	TGTGCCAGCAGCCAAGAACTGTACACTGAAGCTTTCTTT
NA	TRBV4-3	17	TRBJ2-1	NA	CASSQAISSIGGNEQFF	TGCGCCAGCAGCCAGGCAATATCTAGCATAGGTGGCAATGAGCAGTTCTTC
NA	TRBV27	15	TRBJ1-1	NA	CASSLYGRGSTEAFF	TGTGCCAGCAGTTTATATGGGAGGGGAAGCACTGAAGCTTTCTTT
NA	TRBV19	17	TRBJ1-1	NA	CASSTASGDPGGTEAFF	TGTGCCAGTAGTACAGCCTCAGGGGATCCGGGGGGCACTGAAGCTTTCTTT
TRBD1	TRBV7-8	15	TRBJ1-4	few	CASSLGTGFNEKLFF	TGTGCCAGCAGCCTCGGGACAGGGTTTAATGAAAAACTGTTTTTT
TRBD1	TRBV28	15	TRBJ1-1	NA	CASSSSGTGGSEAFF	TGTGCCAGCAGTTCCTCCGGGACAGGGGGCTCTGAAGCTTTCTTT
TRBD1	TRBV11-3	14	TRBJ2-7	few	CASSLGQGTYEQYF	TGTGCCAGCAGCTTGGGACAGGGAACCTACGAGCAGTACTTC
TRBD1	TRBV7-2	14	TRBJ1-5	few	CASSRQGFNQPQHF	TGTGCCAGCAGCCGACAGGGGTTTAATCAGCCCCAGCATTTT
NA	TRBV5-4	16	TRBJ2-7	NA	CASSLGGVTGSYEQYF	TGTGCCAGCAGCTTGGGGGGTGTGACAGGATCTTACGAGCAGTACTTC
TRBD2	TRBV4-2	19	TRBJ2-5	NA	CASSQDGPSGGIQEETQYF	TGTGCCAGCAGCCAAGATGGGCCTAGCGGGGGGATCCAAGAAGAGACCCAGTACTTC
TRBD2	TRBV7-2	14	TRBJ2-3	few	CASSLVPSGESQYF	TGTGCCAGCAGCTTAGTGCCTAGCGGGGAGTCACAGTATTTT
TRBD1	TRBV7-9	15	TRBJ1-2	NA	CATLPGQGPSYGYTF	TGTGCCACCCTACCGGGACAGGGGCCATCGTATGGCTACACCTTC
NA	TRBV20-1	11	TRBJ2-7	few	CSARDSYEQYF	TGCAGTGCTAGAGACAGCTACGAGCAGTACTTC
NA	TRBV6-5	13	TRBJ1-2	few	CASSYQGNYGYTF	TGTGCCAGCAGTTACCAGGGTAACTATGGCTACACCTTC
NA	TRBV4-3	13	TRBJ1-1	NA	CASSQARNTEAFF	TGCGCCAGCAGCCAAGCCAGGAACACTGAAGCTTTCTTT
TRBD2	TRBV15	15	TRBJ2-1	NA	CATSRVGPSGGEQFF	TGTGCCACCAGCAGAGTGGGGCCTAGCGGGGGTGAGCAGTTCTTC
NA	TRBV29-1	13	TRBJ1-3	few	CSGTAFSGNTIYF	TGCAGCGGGACAGCCTTTTCTGGAAACACCATATATTTT
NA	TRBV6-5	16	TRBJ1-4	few	CASSYSPTGNREKLFF	TGTGCCAGCAGTTATTCTCCTACGGGGAATCGGGAAAAACTGTTTTTT
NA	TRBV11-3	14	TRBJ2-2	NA	CASSLAGGTGELFF	TGTGCCAGCAGCTTAGCAGGGGGGACCGGGGAGCTGTTTTTT
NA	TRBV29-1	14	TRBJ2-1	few	CSVESEGVGNEQFF	TGCAGCGTTGAATCCGAGGGGGTTGGCAATGAGCAGTTCTTC
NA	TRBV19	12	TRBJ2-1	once	CASSIDRSEQFF	TGTGCCAGTAGTATAGATCGGAGTGAGCAGTTCTTC
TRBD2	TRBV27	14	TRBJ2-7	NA	CASSHTSAAYEQYF	TGTGCCAGCAGCCATACTAGCGCGGCCTACGAGCAGTACTTC
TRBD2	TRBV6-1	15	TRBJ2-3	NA	CASSDPAGGRDTQYF	TGTGCCAGCAGTGACCCAGCGGGAGGCCGAGATACGCAGTATTTT
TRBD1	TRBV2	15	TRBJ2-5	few	CASSLDRGGEETQYF	TGTGCCAGCAGCCTGGACAGGGGGGGAGAAGAGACCCAGTACTTC
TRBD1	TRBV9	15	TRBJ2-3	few	CASSVRTGAGDTQYF	TGTGCCAGCAGCGTAAGAACAGGGGCTGGAGATACGCAGTATTTT
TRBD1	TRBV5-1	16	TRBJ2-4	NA	CASSPGQGLAKNIQYF	TGCGCCAGCAGCCCCGGACAGGGGCTAGCCAAAAACATTCAGTACTTC